The source of this T cell receptor beta chain is a study of T-cell reconstitution after alpha-beta-depleted transplantation in children. This clonotype has ten or more counts. Its antigen is not known. General study results and limits: It was surviving recipient T cells and thymic progenitors that gave some patients high TCRbeta diversity at day 60. The main origin of T-cell counts and diversity one year after transplant was newly produced T cells. Several hundred graft clones that had expanded were reportedly the source of alpha-beta T cells about two months after transplant.

This CDR3 has 14 residues. CDR1 DFQATT and CDR2 SNEGSKA come from the germline V gene (reference sequence). The V end lost 0 bases, the J end lost 6 bases, and 14 bases lay between the germline ends. Molecular barcoding with unique molecular identifiers was used for the TCRbeta library. Via MiXCR, TCRdb re-called the PCR reads, giving one row per CDR3 protein. This table has 65,000 to 85,000 distinct CDR3 sequences, roughly a tenth appearing once. The TCR was taken from a boy aged 10-17 years with acute myeloid leukemia, due to receive a stem cell transplant. This specimen was PBMCs, taken before TCRalphabeta/CD19-depleted stem cell transplant. The chain links TRBV20-1 to TRBJ1-1; possibly TRBD1 for D (5 bases). The CDR3 loop is CSARDPKGFAEAFF. In DNA, the CDR3 is TGCAGTGCTAGAGATCCCAAGGGGTTCGCTGAAGCTTTCTTT.